What follows are 10 T cell receptor beta chains derived from one specimen sequenced in a study of control samples from healthy donors and cancer patients. Clones were sequenced by immunoSEQ multiplex PCR, and TCRdb holds only the in-frame ones, with some missing. The table includes roughly 80,000 clones, roughly 90% detected once. Source material: PBMCs. The source is a woman aged 60-75 years with head and neck cancer.

This clone was detected once. The rearrangement joins TRBV6-5 to TRBJ2-7; TRBD2 matches 9 bases. This CDR3 is built from 14 residues. V was pared by 5 bases and J by 0 bases, with 2 bases of the junction left unmatched. The germline V gene encodes CDR1 MNHEY and CDR2 SVGAGI. The CDR3 region has the DNA TGTGCCAGCAGTCCGACTAGCGGCTCCTACGAGCAGTACTTC. This translates into CASSPTSGSYEQYF.

This clone was recorded a few times. The chain uses TRBV7-8 and TRBJ1-3, with D possibly being TRBD1 (6 bases). The CDR3 sequence is 18 residues long. CDR1 and CDR2 (germline): SGHVS, FQNEAQ. Trimming cost V 3 bases and J 3 bases, with 21 bases left between them. CDR3 amino acids: CASSFSTGGQAYGNTIYF. The CDR3 DNA is TGTGCCAGCAGCTTTTCTACCGGGGGCCAGGCGTATGGAAACACCATATATTTT.

The gene calls are TRBV6-5 and TRBJ1-2; 7 bases fit TRBD1. The CDR3 spans 15 residues. Per germline, CDR1 MNHEY and CDR2 SVGAGI. V trimming: 6 bases; J trimming: 3 bases; junction bases outside the gene matches: 10. The CDR3 region is CASRETGRVDYGYTF. The CDR3 DNA reads TGTGCCAGCAGAGAGACAGGGAGAGTCGACTATGGCTACACCTTC.

The chain is built from TRBV6-5 and TRBJ2-7, with 9 bases identical to TRBD1. CDR3 length: 13 residues. Germline V CDR1 and CDR2: MNHEY, SVGAGI. V shed 10 bases and J 3 bases; nucleotides not matched to a gene: 7. CDR3 residues: CATNTDRGYEQYF. CDR3 DNA sequence: TGTGCCACCAACACGGACAGGGGCTACGAGCAGTACTTC.

The rearrangement links TRBV11-2 to TRBJ1-3; a possible D gene is TRBD1 (5 bases). CDR1 and CDR2 from the germline V gene are SGHAT and FQNNGV. The CDR3 is made up of 15 amino acids. V gave up 0 bases and J gave up 1 base, with 7 bases separating them. CDR3 sequence reads: CASSLETGSGNTIYF. In nucleotides, the CDR3 is TGTGCCAGCAGCTTAGAAACAGGTTCTGGAAACACCATATATTTT.

The chain has TRBV30 and TRBJ2-2; 11 bases line up with TRBD2. V dropped 2 bases and J dropped 4; count of bases not matched to a gene: 9. In germline, CDR1 is GTSNPN, CDR2 SVGIG (reference sequence). The CDR3 has 17 amino acids. The CDR3 sequence: CAWSRLAGIQGTGELFF. The CDR3 nucleotides are TGTGCCTGGAGTAGACTAGCGGGAATCCAGGGCACCGGGGAGCTGTTTTTT.

The genes are TRBV5-6 and TRBJ2-1; no definite D call. V lost 2 bases and J lost 3, with 0 bases in between. The CDR3 is made up of 11 amino acids. The germline V gene encodes CDR1 SGHDT and CDR2 YYEEEE. CDR3 sequence (DNA): TGTGCCAGCAGCTTCTACAATGAGCAGTTCTTC. The encoded protein is CASSFYNEQFF.

This chain joins TRBV21-1 and TRBJ2-7; the DNA was not used to check the table's D call, TRBD2. TRBV21-1 is tagged as a pseudogene. CDR3 length equals 19 residues. The DNA for the CDR3 is TGTGCCAGCAGCCCCCTTCGTCTAGCGGGAGGGGCTAACTCCTACGAGCAGTACTTC. The encoded protein is CASSPLRLAGGANSYEQYF.

CDR3 nucleotide sequence: TGTGCCAGCAGCTTAGTAGGGCTGGACAATGAGCAGTTCTTC. Amino acid sequence: CASSLVGLDNEQFF. The chain recombines TRBV11-3 with TRBJ2-1; no clear D gene. Per the germline V gene, CDR1 is SGHNT and CDR2 is YENEEA. V shed 1 base and J shed 5 bases, with 9 bases lying between them. The length of the CDR3 is 14 residues.

In this sample, this clone turned up once. The CDR3 protein is CASGFLGRIAEGANVLTF. In DNA form, the CDR3 reads TGTGCTAGTGGTTTTCTCGGTAGGATAGCGGAAGGGGCCAACGTCCTGACTTTC. The rearrangement joins TRBV12-5 to TRBJ2-6; TRBD2 might be the D (6 bases). V lost 3 bases, J lost 4 bases, and 19 bases lay in between. The CDR3 sequence is 18 residues long. In germline, CDR1 is LGHNT, CDR2 FRNRAP.